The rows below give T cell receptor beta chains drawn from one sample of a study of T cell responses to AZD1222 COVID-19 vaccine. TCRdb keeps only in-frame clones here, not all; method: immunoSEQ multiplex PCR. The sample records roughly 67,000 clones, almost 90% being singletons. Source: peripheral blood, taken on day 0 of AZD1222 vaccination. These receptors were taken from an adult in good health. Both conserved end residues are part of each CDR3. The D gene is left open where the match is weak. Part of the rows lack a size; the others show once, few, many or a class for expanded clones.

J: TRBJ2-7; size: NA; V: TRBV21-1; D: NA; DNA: TGTGCCAGCAAGGGGAGGGATGAGCAGTACTTC; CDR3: CASKGRDEQYF
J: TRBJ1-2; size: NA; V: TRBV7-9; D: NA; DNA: TGTGCCAGCAGGACACAGGAGAACTATGGCTACACCTTC; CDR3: CASRTQENYGYTF
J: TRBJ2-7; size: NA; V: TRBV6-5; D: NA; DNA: TGTGCCAGCCACACCGGGGGCGGGAACCACGAGCAGTACTTC; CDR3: CASHTGGGNHEQYF
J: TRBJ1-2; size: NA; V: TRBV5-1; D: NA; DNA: TGCGCCAGCAGTAAAGATAGGGAGAACTATGGCTACACCTTC; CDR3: CASSKDRENYGYTF
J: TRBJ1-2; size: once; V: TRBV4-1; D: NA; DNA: TGCGCCAGCAGCCAAGTAGGGCTTGGCTACACCTTC; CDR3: CASSQVGLGYTF
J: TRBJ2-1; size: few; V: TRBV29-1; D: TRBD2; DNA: TGCAGCGTTGACCCGACAGGGGCGAAACTAGCGGGGGGCAATGAGCAGTTCTTC; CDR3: CSVDPTGAKLAGGNEQFF
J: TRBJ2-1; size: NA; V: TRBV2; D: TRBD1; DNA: TGTGCCAGCAGTGAAGCCACCGGGACAGGGGTCGGCAATGAGCAGTTCTTC; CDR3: CASSEATGTGVGNEQFF
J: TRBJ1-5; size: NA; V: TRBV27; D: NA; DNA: TGTGCCAGCAGTTTATATGGCCCCGGACAGAGCAATCAGCCCCAGCATTTT; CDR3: CASSLYGPGQSNQPQHF
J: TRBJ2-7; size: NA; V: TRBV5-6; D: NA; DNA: TGTGCCAGCAGCGTCAGGACGGCCTCCTACGAGCAGTACTTC; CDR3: CASSVRTASYEQYF
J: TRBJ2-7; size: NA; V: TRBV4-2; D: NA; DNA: TGTGCCAGCAGCCAAGAAGCGCAGTTAAGGGTTTCCTACGAGCAGTACTTC; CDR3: CASSQEAQLRVSYEQYF
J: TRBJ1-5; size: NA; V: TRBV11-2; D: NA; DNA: TGTGCCAGCAGCTTAGATGGGAACAGGGCGAATCAGCCCCAGCATTTT; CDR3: CASSLDGNRANQPQHF
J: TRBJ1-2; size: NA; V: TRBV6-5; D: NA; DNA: TGTGCCAGCAGTTACTCCGACAGCACGGGCTATGGCTACACCTTC; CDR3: CASSYSDSTGYGYTF
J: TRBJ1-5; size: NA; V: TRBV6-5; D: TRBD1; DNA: TGTGCCACCAAAGGACAGGGCGCGGTCAATCAGCCCCAGCATTTT; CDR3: CATKGQGAVNQPQHF
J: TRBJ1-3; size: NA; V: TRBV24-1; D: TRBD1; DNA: TGTGCCACCACTGATTCGGACAGGGGTGGAAACACCATATATTTT; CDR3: CATTDSDRGGNTIYF
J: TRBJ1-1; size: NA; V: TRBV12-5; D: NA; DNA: TGTGCTAGTGGTTTGGTGGCAGATCAGACTGAAGCTTTCTTT; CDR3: CASGLVADQTEAFF
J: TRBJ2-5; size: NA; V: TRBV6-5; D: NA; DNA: TGTGCCAGCAGATCATACCGGGACCTGTACTTC; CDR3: CASRSYRDLYF
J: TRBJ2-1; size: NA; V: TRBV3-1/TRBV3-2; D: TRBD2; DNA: TGTGCCAGCAGCCAATCTGGCGGGAGGGTGGATGAGCAGTTCTTC; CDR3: CASSQSGGRVDEQFF
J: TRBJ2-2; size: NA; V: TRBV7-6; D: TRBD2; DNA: TGTGCCAGCAAGCCGGCCCCGACTAGCGGGAGTACCGGGGAGCTGTTTTTT; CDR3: CASKPAPTSGSTGELFF